The next 20 T cell receptor beta chains were all read from a single sample in a study of blood T cell repertoires in COVID-19. The table came from immunoSEQ multiplex PCR; TCRdb's copy has only in-frame clones and leaves some out. Among about 91,000 clones, about 88% were seen once, and the ten largest hold approximately 4.8%. Sequencing was performed on peripheral blood. All receptors derive from a woman of 80 years or more with active COVID-19.

V usage is TRBV13 and J usage is TRBJ2-1; D is perhaps TRBD1 (5 bases). Germline CDR1 and CDR2: PRHDT and FYEKMQ (reference sequence). Trimming shortened V by 4 bases and J by 7 bases, and 17 bases separated the two germline ends. The CDR3 contains 15 residues. CDR3 sequence reads: CASSSTIGRANEQFF. CDR3 sequence (DNA): TGTGCCAGCAGCTCCACAATAGGCAGGGCTAATGAGCAGTTCTTC.

This clone occurred once. This chain connects TRBV28 to TRBJ1-1; 10 bases fit TRBD1. CDR1 and CDR2 from the germline V gene are MDHEN and SYDVKM. The CDR3 has 15 amino acids. The trim removed 5 bases at V and 5 bases at J, leaving 8 bases unmatched. The CDR3 nucleotides read TGTGCCAGCAGTAAGCCGGGACAGGGGAAGACTGAAGCTTTCTTT. Translation: CASSKPGQGKTEAFF.

The chain links TRBV7-2 to TRBJ2-5; 7 bases line up with TRBD1. The J segment lost 3 bases and the V segment lost 3 bases, leaving 4 bases of the junction unmatched. The CDR3 runs 14 residues. Germline V gives CDR1 SGHTA, CDR2 FQGNSA. CDR3 sequence (DNA): TGTGCCAGCAGCTTCCGGGACAGAAAAGAGACCCAGTACTTC. Its translation: CASSFRDRKETQYF.

The chain employs TRBV19 and TRBJ2-3; 7 bases map to TRBD1. The CDR3 consists of 17 residues. V dropped 5 bases and J dropped 1; count of bases not matched to a gene: 12. CDR1 is LNHDA, CDR2 SQIVND, per germline (reference sequence). The CDR3 region has the DNA TGTGCCAGTAGTCCCGAAAGACAGGGTCGTGGCACAGATACGCAGTATTTT. Its protein is CASSPERQGRGTDTQYF. The full variable domain, with the rest looked up from reference TRBV19 and TRBJ2-3, is DGGITQSPKYLFRKEGQNVTLSCEQNLNHDAMYWYRQDPGQGLRLIYYSQIVNDFQKGDIAEGYSVSREKKESFPLTVTSAQKNPTAFYLCASSPERQGRGTDTQYFGPGTRLTVL.

This chain joins TRBV6-2 or TRBV6-3 and TRBJ1-2; TRBD1 matches at 9 bases. The CDR3 spans 15 residues. Germline CDR1 and CDR2: MNHEY and SVGEGT. After removal of 6 bases from V and 4 bases from J, the junction contained 9 bases not matched to a gene. Written as DNA, the CDR3 is TGTGCCAGCAGCGCACTTGGACAGGGGTTCTATGGCTACACCTTC. Translation gives CASSALGQGFYGYTF.

This clone was seen a few times. The chain has TRBV24-1 and TRBJ2-3; TRBD2 agrees at 7 bases. Germline values: CDR1 KGHDR, CDR2 SFDVKD. CDR3 size: 14 residues. Trimming cost V 9 bases and J 0 bases; bases outside gene matches: 5. CDR3: CATETSTSTDTQYF. CDR3 DNA sequence: TGTGCCACCGAGACTAGCACGAGCACAGATACGCAGTATTTT.

The gene calls are TRBV5-1 and TRBJ2-1; 14 nucleotides agree with TRBD2. Germline V gives CDR1 SGHRS, CDR2 YFSETQ. The CDR3 spans 15 residues. The V and J ends lost 4 bases and 7 bases, in that order; junction bases with no gene match: 4. The CDR3 bases are TGCGCCAGCAGCCCCGGGACTAGCGGGAGTAATGAGCAGTTCTTC. Translated, it gives CASSPGTSGSNEQFF.

This chain connects TRBV20-1 to TRBJ2-7, with 9 bases that match TRBD2. Germline values: CDR1 DFQATT, CDR2 SNEGSKA (reference sequence). After removal of 3 bases from V and 4 bases from J, the junction contained 13 bases not matched to a gene. CDR3 length equals 16 residues. In nucleotides, the CDR3 is TGCAGTGCTAGTGGGGTGGTTAGCGGGAGTCAGTACGAGCAGTACTTC. Encoded protein: CSASGVVSGSQYEQYF.

This clone was counted a few times. The rearrangement uses TRBV10-3 and TRBJ1-5; unclear D gene. The germline V gene has CDR1 ENHRY and CDR2 SYGVKD. V lost 10 bases to trimming and J lost 1 base, with 14 bases between them. The length of the CDR3 is 14 residues. This CDR3 is CATGVRGSNQPQHF. The CDR3 DNA follows: TGTGCCACCGGGGTCCGAGGGAGCAATCAGCCCCAGCATTTT.

This chain connects TRBV30 to TRBJ2-1; 8 bases agree with TRBD2. The CDR3 spans 13 residues. The germline gives CDR1 GTSNPN, CDR2 SVGIG (reference sequence). The trim removed 4 bases at V and 4 bases at J, leaving 3 bases unmatched. CDR3 amino acids: CAWKLAAYNEQFF. CDR3 coding DNA: TGTGCCTGGAAACTAGCGGCTTACAATGAGCAGTTCTTC.

The chain uses TRBV5-6 and TRBJ2-5; 9 bases map to TRBD1. This CDR3 is built from 16 residues. With 4 bases clipped from V and 4 bases from J, the junction kept 11 bases outside the gene matches. The germline V gene has CDR1 SGHDT and CDR2 YYEEEE. The CDR3 sequence: CASSLRQGVSAETQYF. CDR3 nucleotide sequence: TGTGCCAGCAGCCTGCGACAGGGGGTGTCAGCAGAGACCCAGTACTTC.

This clone was counted between two and nine times. The rearrangement links TRBV19 to TRBJ2-3; TRBD1 matches 8 bases. The germline gives CDR1 LNHDA, CDR2 SQIVND (reference sequence). The CDR3 is 13 amino acids. V lost 9 bases and J lost 4; bases outside the gene matches: 6. The DNA of the CDR3 is TGTGCCAGCCGGGACAGGTTATCAGATACGCAGTATTTT. This translates into CASRDRLSDTQYF.

J is TRBJ1-2 and V is TRBV2, with TRBD1 identical over 8 bases. Germline V lookup: CDR1 SNHLY, CDR2 FYNNEI. The CDR3 runs to 15 residues. J lost 8 bases, V lost 4 bases, and 12 bases had no gene match. The CDR3 loop is CASSALGQGEKGYTF. CDR3 coding DNA: TGTGCCAGCAGTGCCCTAGGACAGGGAGAGAAGGGCTACACCTTC.

This chain connects TRBV27 to TRBJ2-1, with a tentative D call TRBD2 (5 bases). The V gene lost 6 bases and the J gene lost 4 bases, with 19 bases spanning the gap. CDR3 length: 16 amino acids. The V gene's germline CDR1 is MNHEY and CDR2 SMNVEV (reference sequence). CDR3 bases: TGTGCCAGCAGATCGGGGTCTAAGGCCCCGTACAATGAGCAGTTCTTC. This codes for CASRSGSKAPYNEQFF.

This clone has a single count. The chain couples TRBV15 to TRBJ1-1; possibly TRBD1 for D (6 bases). V shed 0 bases and J shed 7 bases, with 6 bases lying between them. The CDR3 spans 12 residues. The germline CDR1 and CDR2 sequences are LNHNV and YYDKDF (reference sequence). CDR3 in amino acids: CATSRDRGEAFF. CDR3 bases: TGTGCCACCAGCAGAGACAGGGGTGAAGCTTTCTTT.

This chain links TRBV11-3 with TRBJ2-7; 10 bases are shared with TRBD2. The CDR3 has 18 residues. The V gene end was trimmed by 8 bases and the J gene end by 1 base; junction bases not matched to a gene: 17. Germline V lookup: CDR1 SGHNT, CDR2 YENEEA. The CDR3 DNA follows: TGTGCCAGCGTTTTGGATAACCCAGGACTAGCGGATTCCTACGAGCAGTACTTC. It encodes CASVLDNPGLADSYEQYF.

V usage is TRBV4-3 and J usage is TRBJ1-6; D gene ambiguous. The V gene lost 0 bases and the J gene lost 5 bases, with 8 bases spanning the gap. This CDR3 has 15 amino acids. The germline V gene encodes CDR1 LGHNA and CDR2 YSLEER. This CDR3 reads CASSQEGLDNSPLHF. The CDR3 bases are TGCGCCAGCAGCCAAGAGGGCCTGGATAATTCACCCCTCCACTTT.

V usage is TRBV6-2 or TRBV6-3 and J usage is TRBJ1-2; tentative D call: TRBD1 (5 bases). The CDR3 sequence is 15 residues long. V lost 5 bases to trimming and J lost 6 bases, with 19 bases between them. From germline, CDR1 is MNHEY and CDR2 SVGEGT. The CDR3 DNA reads TGTGCCAGCAGTCGCCGGTGGGGCGACCTCAATGGCTACACCTTC. Translated: CASSRRWGDLNGYTF.

This chain links TRBV28 with TRBJ1-4; no firm D call. The CDR3 is made up of 20 amino acids. V lost 2 bases to trimming and J lost 6 bases, with 28 bases between them. Per the germline V gene, CDR1 is MDHEN and CDR2 is SYDVKM. CDR3 in DNA: TGTGCCAGCAGTTTAAGCACGGGGAGATGGGAGGACCCTCTAGATGAAAAACTGTTTTTT. Protein: CASSLSTGRWEDPLDEKLFF.

This sequence joins TRBV3-1 (or the pseudogene TRBV3-2) and TRBJ2-5; weak D call: TRBD2 (6 bases). CDR3 length: 13 residues. Germline loops: CDR1 LGHDT, CDR2 YNNKEL (reference sequence). V was trimmed by 4 bases and J by 4 bases, leaving 10 bases between them. The CDR3 loop is CASSLVGGETQYF. DNA for the CDR3: TGTGCCAGCAGCCTGGTGGGGGGAGAGACCCAGTACTTC.